This T cell receptor beta chain was sequenced for a study of T cells in Graves' hyperthyroidism and ophthalmopathy. Findings of the study overall: Blood also held most thyroid clonotypes expanded beyond 0.001. In the analysis, a 13 V-J model separated ophthalmopathy from stable hyperthyroidism.

It was RNA transcripts that yielded the amplified TCR beta CDR3 regions. In the first-round RT-PCR of the TCR CDR3, the HTBI primer set was used. MiXCR, run by TCRdb on the multiplex PCR reads, gives a single entry per CDR3 protein. The sample has around 760,000 distinct CDR3 sequences, 30% to 40% seen once. This clonotype was seen at least ten times. Its target is not known. The CDR3 is 10 amino acids. With 4 bases removed from V and 4 bases from J, the gap between germline ends came to 2 bases. CDR1 and CDR2 from the germline V gene are SNHLY and FYNNEI. Extraction of PBMCs used roughly 9.6 ml of fresh peripheral blood.

The sample comprised blood. This receptor was obtained from a woman between 40 and 50 years old with Graves' hyperthyroidism. This chain joins TRBV2 and TRBJ2-7; D is ambiguous. The CDR3 sequence is CASSAYEQYF. In DNA form, the CDR3 reads TGTGCCAGCAGTGCTTACGAGCAGTACTTC.